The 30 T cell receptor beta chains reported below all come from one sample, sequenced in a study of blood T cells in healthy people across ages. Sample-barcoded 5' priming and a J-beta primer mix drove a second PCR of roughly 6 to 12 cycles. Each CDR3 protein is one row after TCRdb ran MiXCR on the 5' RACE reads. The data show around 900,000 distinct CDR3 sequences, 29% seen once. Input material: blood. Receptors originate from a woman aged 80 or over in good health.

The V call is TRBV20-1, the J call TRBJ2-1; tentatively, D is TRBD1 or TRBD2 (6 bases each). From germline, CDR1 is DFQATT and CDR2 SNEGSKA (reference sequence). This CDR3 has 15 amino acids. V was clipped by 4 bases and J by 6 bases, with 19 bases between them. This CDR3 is CSANIQGLPGNEQFF. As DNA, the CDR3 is TGCAGTGCTAATATACAGGGACTTCCCGGCAATGAGCAGTTCTTC.

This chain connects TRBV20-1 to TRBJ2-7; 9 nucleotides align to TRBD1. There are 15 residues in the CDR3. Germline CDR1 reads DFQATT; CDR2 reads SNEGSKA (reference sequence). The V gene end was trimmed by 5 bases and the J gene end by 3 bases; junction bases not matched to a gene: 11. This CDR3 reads CSAATLQGARYEQYF. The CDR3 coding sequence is TGCAGTGCTGCAACACTACAGGGGGCGCGCTACGAGCAGTACTTC.

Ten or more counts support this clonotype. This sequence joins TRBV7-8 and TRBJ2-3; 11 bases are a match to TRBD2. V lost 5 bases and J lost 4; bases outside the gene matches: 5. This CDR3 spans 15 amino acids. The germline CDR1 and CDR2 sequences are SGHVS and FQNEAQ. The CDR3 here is CASSRSGGGSDTQYF. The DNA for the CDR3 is TGTGCCAGCAGCCGTAGCGGGGGGGGATCAGATACGCAGTATTTT.

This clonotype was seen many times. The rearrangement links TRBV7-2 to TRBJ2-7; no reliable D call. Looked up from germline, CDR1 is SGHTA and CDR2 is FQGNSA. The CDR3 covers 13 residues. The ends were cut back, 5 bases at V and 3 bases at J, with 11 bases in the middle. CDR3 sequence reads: CASSPQKNYEQYF. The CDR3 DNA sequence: TGTGCCAGCAGCCCCCAGAAGAACTACGAGCAGTACTTC.

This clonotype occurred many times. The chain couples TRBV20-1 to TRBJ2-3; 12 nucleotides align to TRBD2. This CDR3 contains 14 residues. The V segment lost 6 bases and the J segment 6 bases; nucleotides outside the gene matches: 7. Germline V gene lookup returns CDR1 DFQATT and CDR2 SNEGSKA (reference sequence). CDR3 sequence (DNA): TGCAGTGCCAGACTAGCGGGGGAAATGGATACGCAGTATTTT. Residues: CSARLAGEMDTQYF.

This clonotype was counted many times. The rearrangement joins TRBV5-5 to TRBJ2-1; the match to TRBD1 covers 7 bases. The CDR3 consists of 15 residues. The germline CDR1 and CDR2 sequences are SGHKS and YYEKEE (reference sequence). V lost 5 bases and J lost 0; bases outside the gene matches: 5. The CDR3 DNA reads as TGTGCCAGCAGTCCCCGGGACAGCTCCTACAATGAGCAGTTCTTC. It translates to CASSPRDSSYNEQFF.

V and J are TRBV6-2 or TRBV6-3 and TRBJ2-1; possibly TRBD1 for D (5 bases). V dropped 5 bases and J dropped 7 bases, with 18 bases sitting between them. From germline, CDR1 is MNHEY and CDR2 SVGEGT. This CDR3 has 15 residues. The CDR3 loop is CASSGAGWVGNEQFF. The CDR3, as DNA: TGTGCCAGCAGTGGGGCAGGTTGGGTAGGAAATGAGCAGTTCTTC.

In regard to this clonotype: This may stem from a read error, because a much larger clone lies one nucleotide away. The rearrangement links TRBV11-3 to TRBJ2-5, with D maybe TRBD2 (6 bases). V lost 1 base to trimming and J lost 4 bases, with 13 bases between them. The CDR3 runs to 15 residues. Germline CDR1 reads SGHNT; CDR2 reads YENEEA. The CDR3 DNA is TGTGCCAGCAGCTTAGGATACGGGGGTCGAGAGACCCAGTACTTC. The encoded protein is CASSLGYGGRETQYF.

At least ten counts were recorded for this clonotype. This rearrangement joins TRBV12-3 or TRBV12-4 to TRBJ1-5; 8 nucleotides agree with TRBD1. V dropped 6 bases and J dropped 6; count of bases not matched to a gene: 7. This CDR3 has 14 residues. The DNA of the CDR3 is TGTGCCAGCAGCCAAGGACAGGGTGGTCAGCCCCAGCATTTT. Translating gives CASSQGQGGQPQHF.

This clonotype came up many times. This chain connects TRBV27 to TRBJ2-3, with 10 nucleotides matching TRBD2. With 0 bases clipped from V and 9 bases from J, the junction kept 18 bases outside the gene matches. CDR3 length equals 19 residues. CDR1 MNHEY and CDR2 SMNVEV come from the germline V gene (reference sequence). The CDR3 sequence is CASSLSPTVSGGGRRTQYF. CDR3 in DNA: TGTGCCAGCAGTTTATCACCTACTGTGAGCGGGGGGGGACGTAGGACGCAGTATTTT.

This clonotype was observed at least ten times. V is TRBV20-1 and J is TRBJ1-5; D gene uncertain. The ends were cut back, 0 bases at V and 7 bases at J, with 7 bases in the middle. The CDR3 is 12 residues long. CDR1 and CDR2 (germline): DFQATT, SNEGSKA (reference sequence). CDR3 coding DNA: TGCAGTGCTAGAGATCTGGGCCAGCCCCAGCATTTT. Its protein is CSARDLGQPQHF.

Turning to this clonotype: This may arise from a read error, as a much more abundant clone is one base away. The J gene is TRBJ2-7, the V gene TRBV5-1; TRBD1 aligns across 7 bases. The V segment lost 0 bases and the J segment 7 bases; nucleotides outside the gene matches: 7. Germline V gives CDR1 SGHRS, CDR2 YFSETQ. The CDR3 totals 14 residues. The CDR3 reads CASSLEGAYNEQYF. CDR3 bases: TGCGCCAGCAGCTTGGAGGGGGCGTACAATGAGCAGTACTTC.

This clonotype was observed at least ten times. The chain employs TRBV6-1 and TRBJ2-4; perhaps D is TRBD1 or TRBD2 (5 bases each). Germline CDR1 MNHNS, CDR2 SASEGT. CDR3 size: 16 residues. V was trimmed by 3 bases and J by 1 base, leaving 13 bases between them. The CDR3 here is CASSESRDVAKNIQYF. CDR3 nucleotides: TGTGCCAGCAGTGAGTCCCGGGACGTGGCCAAAAACATTCAGTACTTC.

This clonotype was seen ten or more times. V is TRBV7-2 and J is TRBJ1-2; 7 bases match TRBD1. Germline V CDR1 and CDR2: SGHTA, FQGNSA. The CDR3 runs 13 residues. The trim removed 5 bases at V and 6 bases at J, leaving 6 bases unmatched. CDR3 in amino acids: CASSRGTVDGYTF. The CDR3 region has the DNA TGTGCCAGCAGCCGCGGGACAGTGGATGGCTACACCTTC.

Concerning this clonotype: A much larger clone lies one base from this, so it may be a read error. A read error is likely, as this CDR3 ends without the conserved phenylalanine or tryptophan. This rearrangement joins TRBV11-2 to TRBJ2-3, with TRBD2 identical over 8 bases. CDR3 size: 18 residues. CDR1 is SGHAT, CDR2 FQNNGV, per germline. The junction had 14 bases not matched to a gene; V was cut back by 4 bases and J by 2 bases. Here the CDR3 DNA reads TGTGCCAGCAGCTCAGGAGGTCTCGGGGGGGCCATCACAGATACGCAGTATTGT. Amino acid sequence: CASSSGGLGGAITDTQYC.

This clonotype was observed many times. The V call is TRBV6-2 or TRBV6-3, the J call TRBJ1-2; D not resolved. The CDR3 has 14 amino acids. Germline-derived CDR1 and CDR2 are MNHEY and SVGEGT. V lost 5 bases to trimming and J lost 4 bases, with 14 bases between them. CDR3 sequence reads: CASSQTTRSYGYTF. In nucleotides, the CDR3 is TGTGCCAGCAGTCAAACTACACGAAGCTATGGCTACACCTTC.

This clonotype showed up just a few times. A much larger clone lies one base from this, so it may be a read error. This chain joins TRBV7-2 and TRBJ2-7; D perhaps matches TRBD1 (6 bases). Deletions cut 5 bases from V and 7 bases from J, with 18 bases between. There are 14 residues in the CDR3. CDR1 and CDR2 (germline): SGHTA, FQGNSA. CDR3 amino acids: CASSPGQSWNEQYF. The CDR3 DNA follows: TGTGCCAGCAGCCCTGGACAGTCCTGGAATGAGCAGTACTTC.

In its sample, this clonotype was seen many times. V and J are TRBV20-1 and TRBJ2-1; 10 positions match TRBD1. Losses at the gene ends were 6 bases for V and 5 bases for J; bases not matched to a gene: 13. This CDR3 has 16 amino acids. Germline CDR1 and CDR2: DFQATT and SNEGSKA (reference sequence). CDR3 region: CSAPWPRQGADNEQFF. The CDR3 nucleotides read TGCAGTGCCCCTTGGCCCAGACAGGGGGCGGACAATGAGCAGTTCTTC.

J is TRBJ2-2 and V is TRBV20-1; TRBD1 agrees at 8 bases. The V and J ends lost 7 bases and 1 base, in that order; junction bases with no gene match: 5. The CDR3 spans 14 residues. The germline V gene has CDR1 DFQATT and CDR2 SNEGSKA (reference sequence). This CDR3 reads CSVKQGGNTGELFF. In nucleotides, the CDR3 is TGCAGTGTTAAACAGGGGGGGAACACCGGGGAGCTGTTTTTT.

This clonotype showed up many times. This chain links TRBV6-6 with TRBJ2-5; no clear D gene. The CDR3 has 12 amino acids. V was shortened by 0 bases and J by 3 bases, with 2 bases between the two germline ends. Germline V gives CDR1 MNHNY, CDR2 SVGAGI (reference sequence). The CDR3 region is CASSYSEETQYF. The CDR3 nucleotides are TGTGCCAGCAGTTACTCTGAAGAGACCCAGTACTTC.

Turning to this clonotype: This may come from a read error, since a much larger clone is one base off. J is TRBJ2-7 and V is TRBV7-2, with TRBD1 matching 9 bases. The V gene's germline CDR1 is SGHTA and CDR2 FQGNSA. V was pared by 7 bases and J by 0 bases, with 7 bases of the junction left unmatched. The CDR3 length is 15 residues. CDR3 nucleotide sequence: TGTGCCAGCAACTCCGGACAGGGGAGCTCCTACGAGCAGTACTTC. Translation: CASNSGQGSSYEQYF.

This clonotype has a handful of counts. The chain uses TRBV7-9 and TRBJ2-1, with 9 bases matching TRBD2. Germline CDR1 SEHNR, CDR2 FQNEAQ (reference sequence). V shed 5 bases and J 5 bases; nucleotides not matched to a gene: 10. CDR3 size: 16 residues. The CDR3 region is CASSQRKRGANNEQFF. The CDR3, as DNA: TGTGCCAGCAGCCAGAGAAAGCGGGGGGCAAACAATGAGCAGTTCTTC.

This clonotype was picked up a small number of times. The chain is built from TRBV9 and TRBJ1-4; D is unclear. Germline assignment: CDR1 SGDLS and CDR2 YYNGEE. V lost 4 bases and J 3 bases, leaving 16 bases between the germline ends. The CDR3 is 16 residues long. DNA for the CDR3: TGTGCCAGCAGCCTGGGGAACGGACGTGCTAATGAAAAACTGTTTTTT. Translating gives CASSLGNGRANEKLFF.

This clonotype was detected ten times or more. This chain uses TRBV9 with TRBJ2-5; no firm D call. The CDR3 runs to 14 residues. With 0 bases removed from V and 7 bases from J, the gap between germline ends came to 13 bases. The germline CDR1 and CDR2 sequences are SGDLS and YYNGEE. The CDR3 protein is CASSVAVNKGTQYF. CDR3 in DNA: TGTGCCAGCAGCGTAGCGGTCAATAAGGGGACCCAGTACTTC.

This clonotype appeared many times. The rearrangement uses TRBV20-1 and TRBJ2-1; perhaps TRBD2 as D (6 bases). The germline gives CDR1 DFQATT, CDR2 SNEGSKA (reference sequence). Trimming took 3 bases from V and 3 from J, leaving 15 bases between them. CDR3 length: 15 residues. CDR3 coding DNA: TGCAGTGCTAGGGCATTGCGGGGAGTCTACAATGAGCAGTTCTTC. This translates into CSARALRGVYNEQFF.

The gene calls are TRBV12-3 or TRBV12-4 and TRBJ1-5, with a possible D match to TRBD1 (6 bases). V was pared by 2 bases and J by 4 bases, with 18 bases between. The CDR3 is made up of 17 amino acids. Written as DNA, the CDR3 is TGTGCCAGCAGTTTAAGGCGTTCAGGGGATCCTAATCAGCCCCAGCATTTT. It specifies CASSLRRSGDPNQPQHF.

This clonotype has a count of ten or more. The DNA of the CDR3 is TGCGCCAGCAGCCTATGGTTGGGGGCGGATAAGACCCAGTACTTC. It encodes CASSLWLGADKTQYF. The chain employs TRBV4-3 and TRBJ2-5, with a weak D call TRBD1 (6 bases). The germline V and J ends were trimmed by 4 bases and 6 bases, with 18 bases remaining between them. Germline values: CDR1 LGHNA, CDR2 YSLEER. The CDR3 is 15 residues long.

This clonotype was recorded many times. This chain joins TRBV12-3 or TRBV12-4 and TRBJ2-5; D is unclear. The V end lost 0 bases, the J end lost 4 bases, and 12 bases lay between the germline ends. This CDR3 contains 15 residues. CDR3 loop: CASSLALPPAETQYF. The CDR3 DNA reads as TGTGCCAGCAGTTTAGCCCTACCACCGGCAGAGACCCAGTACTTC.

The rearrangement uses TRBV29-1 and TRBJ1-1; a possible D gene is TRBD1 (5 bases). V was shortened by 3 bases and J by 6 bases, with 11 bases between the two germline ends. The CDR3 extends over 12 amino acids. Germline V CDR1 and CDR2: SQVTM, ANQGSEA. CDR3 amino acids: CSVEARDPEAFF. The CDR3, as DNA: TGCAGCGTTGAGGCCAGGGATCCTGAAGCTTTCTTT.

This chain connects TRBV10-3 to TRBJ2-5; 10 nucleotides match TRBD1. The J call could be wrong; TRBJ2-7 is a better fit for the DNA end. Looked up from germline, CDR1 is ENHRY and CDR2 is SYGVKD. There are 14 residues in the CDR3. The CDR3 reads CAISEPTGGHEQYF. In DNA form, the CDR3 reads TGTGCCATCAGTGAGCCGACAGGGGGCCACGAGCAGTACTTC.